This is a list of T cell receptor beta chains from one sample in a study of shared clonotypes between healthy human individuals. Data came from immunoSEQ multiplex PCR; TCRdb stores just in-frame clones and leaves some out. In the table there are about 980,000 clones, over 75% of which are singletons. What was sequenced was memory CD4+ T cells sorted from blood. The receptors derive from a man between 18 and 35 years old in good health. The CDR3 runs from the conserved cysteine through the conserved F or W. D genes are given only for firm matches. Rows give clone size only sometimes, using once, few, many, or a class for an expanded clone.

j_call: TRBJ1-1
clone_size: -
v_call: TRBV4-3
d_call: -
cdr3_nt: TGCGCCAGCAGCCTGAAGTTCTCTCTTGCCCGAAAAGGTGAAGCTTTCTTT
cdr3_aa: CASSLKFSLARKGEAFF

j_call: TRBJ2-7
clone_size: -
v_call: TRBV14
d_call: -
cdr3_nt: TGTGCCAGCAGCCCTTACAGGAGCTCCTACGAGCAGTACTTC
cdr3_aa: CASSPYRSSYEQYF

j_call: TRBJ2-3
clone_size: -
v_call: TRBV9
d_call: -
cdr3_nt: TGTGCCAGCAGCCTTGCTGAGGGCAGGACAGATACGCAGTATTTT
cdr3_aa: CASSLAEGRTDTQYF

j_call: TRBJ2-3
clone_size: many
v_call: TRBV6-4
d_call: -
cdr3_nt: TGTGCCAGCAGTGAAGGACCAGGCACAGATACGCAGTATTTT
cdr3_aa: CASSEGPGTDTQYF

j_call: TRBJ1-2
clone_size: -
v_call: TRBV7-2
d_call: -
cdr3_nt: TGTGCCAGCAGCTTAGACCGGACACTACTACGCAGCTACACCTTC
cdr3_aa: CASSLDRTLLRSYTF

j_call: TRBJ2-5
clone_size: -
v_call: TRBV27
d_call: TRBD2
cdr3_nt: TGTGCCAGCAGTGTGAGGCGGGAGGACCGTGAGACCCAGTACTTC
cdr3_aa: CASSVRREDRETQYF

j_call: TRBJ1-3
clone_size: -
v_call: TRBV7-9
d_call: -
cdr3_nt: TGTGCCAGACAGGCGTACTCTGGAAACACCATATATTTT
cdr3_aa: CARQAYSGNTIYF

j_call: TRBJ2-1
clone_size: -
v_call: TRBV30
d_call: -
cdr3_nt: TGTGCCTGGGGCGCGTTACACAATGAGCAGTTCTTC
cdr3_aa: CAWGALHNEQFF

j_call: TRBJ1-1
clone_size: -
v_call: TRBV5-1
d_call: -
cdr3_nt: TGCGCCAGCAGCGAAGACAGGCCGAACACTGAAGCTTTCTTT
cdr3_aa: CASSEDRPNTEAFF

j_call: TRBJ2-1
clone_size: -
v_call: TRBV6-5
d_call: TRBD1
cdr3_nt: TGTGCCAGCACCAGACAGGGCGAGGATGAGCAGTTCTTC
cdr3_aa: CASTRQGEDEQFF

j_call: TRBJ1-1
clone_size: -
v_call: TRBV6-1
d_call: -
cdr3_nt: TGTGCCAGCAGTTATTTTGGGGCTGAAGCTTTCTTT
cdr3_aa: CASSYFGAEAFF

j_call: TRBJ2-2
clone_size: -
v_call: TRBV30
d_call: -
cdr3_nt: TGTGCCTCCCGCCGCGGGATGAACACCGGGGAGCTGTTTTTT
cdr3_aa: CASRRGMNTGELFF

j_call: TRBJ1-2
clone_size: -
v_call: TRBV7-9
d_call: -
cdr3_nt: TGTGCCAGCAGCTTGGAAGAGAGTGGCTACACCTTC
cdr3_aa: CASSLEESGYTF

j_call: TRBJ1-5
clone_size: once
v_call: TRBV4-1
d_call: -
cdr3_nt: TGCGCCAGCAGCCACGGAAGCAATCAGCCCCAGCATTTT
cdr3_aa: CASSHGSNQPQHF

j_call: TRBJ1-1
clone_size: many
v_call: TRBV30
d_call: -
cdr3_nt: TGTGCCTCCACCAGGGGTACGGGTGCTTTCTTT
cdr3_aa: CASTRGTGAFF

j_call: TRBJ2-1
clone_size: -
v_call: TRBV18
d_call: -
cdr3_nt: TGTGCCAGCTCACCACCCTCCAGGGGTGAGCAGTTCTTC
cdr3_aa: CASSPPSRGEQFF

j_call: TRBJ2-1
clone_size: -
v_call: TRBV10-1
d_call: TRBD2
cdr3_nt: TGCGCCAGCAGTTCTAGCGGGGGGCACAATGAGCAGTTCTTC
cdr3_aa: CASSSSGGHNEQFF

j_call: TRBJ1-2
clone_size: -
v_call: TRBV19
d_call: -
cdr3_nt: TGTGCCAGTAGTATGTCAACGGGATCCTATGGCTACACCTTC
cdr3_aa: CASSMSTGSYGYTF

j_call: TRBJ1-5
clone_size: -
v_call: TRBV7-9
d_call: TRBD1
cdr3_nt: TGTGCCAGCAGCTTCGGGGACAGGGGAATGTCAAGCAATCAGCCCCAGCATTTT
cdr3_aa: CASSFGDRGMSSNQPQHF

j_call: TRBJ2-7
clone_size: many
v_call: TRBV11-2
d_call: -
cdr3_nt: TGTGCCAGCAGCTTAGATTGGACCTCCTACGAGCAGTACTTC
cdr3_aa: CASSLDWTSYEQYF

j_call: TRBJ2-7
clone_size: -
v_call: TRBV7-2
d_call: TRBD2
cdr3_nt: TGTGCCAGCAGCTTAGAAACTAGCGGCTCCTACGAGCAGTACTTC
cdr3_aa: CASSLETSGSYEQYF

j_call: TRBJ1-1
clone_size: -
v_call: TRBV7-6
d_call: -
cdr3_nt: TGTGCCAGCAGCTTAGTAGGGGCTGGTGAAGCTTTCTTT
cdr3_aa: CASSLVGAGEAFF

j_call: TRBJ2-5
clone_size: -
v_call: TRBV7-7
d_call: -
cdr3_nt: TGTGCTAGCAGCTTACGGGTAGGGGCTCAAGAGACCCAGTACTTC
cdr3_aa: CASSLRVGAQETQYF

j_call: TRBJ1-3
clone_size: -
v_call: TRBV7-7
d_call: -
cdr3_nt: TGTGCTAGCTCACCCTCACCCGCGAGCTCTGGAAACACCATATATTTT
cdr3_aa: CASSPSPASSGNTIYF

j_call: TRBJ1-5
clone_size: -
v_call: TRBV9
d_call: -
cdr3_nt: TGTGCCAGCAGCGTCGGGGCTTTGGGTCAGCCCCAGCATTTT
cdr3_aa: CASSVGALGQPQHF

j_call: TRBJ2-5
clone_size: -
v_call: TRBV4-1
d_call: -
cdr3_nt: TGCGCCAGCAGCCATCCCGACACCACAGAGAGGAGGAAGACCCAGTACTTC
cdr3_aa: CASSHPDTTERRKTQYF

j_call: TRBJ1-2
clone_size: -
v_call: TRBV7-2
d_call: TRBD1
cdr3_nt: TGTGCCAGCAGCCCGGGACAGACTTATGGCTACACCTTC
cdr3_aa: CASSPGQTYGYTF